Sequencing of this T cell receptor beta chain was carried out in a study of blood T cell repertoires in COVID-19. Turning to the study itself: Spain, Italy and the United States supplied samples that represented acute and convalescent COVID-19. PBMCs, B-cell-depleted T cells, or T cells were the source of the cDNA or gDNA that made up the material.

The CDR3 runs to 17 residues. The V and J ends lost 7 bases and 4 bases respectively, with 25 bases between them. Authors' data handling: The authors estimated nucleated cell counts from reference gene primer amplification. Method: immunoSEQ multiplex PCR; TCRdb's copy keeps in-frame clones and lacks some. From that table come the V and J calls and clone size; the DNA was used to work out D and trimming. Here the sample spans 170,000 or so clones, about 86% being singletons. The sample was peripheral blood. This chain links TRBV23-1 with TRBJ1-2; no definite D call. TRBV23-1 qualifies as an ORF whose function is uncertain. The TCR comes from a man aged 50 or older with active or convalescent COVID-19. The chain's CDR3 is CASIFRSFEVVLYGYTF. The DNA for the CDR3 is TGCGCCAGCATTTTTCGGTCCTTTGAGGTGGTACTCTATGGCTACACCTTC.